The 32 T cell receptor beta chains in this list originate from one sample, sequenced in a study of cytomegalovirus exposure and HLA in healthy donors. PCR amplification relied on 60 Vbeta primers (plus 13 Jbeta primers). Produced via immunoSEQ multiplex PCR; TCRdb's table is partial and in-frame only. The profile covers over 150,000 clones, with 77% appearing a single time and 3% to 4.5% taken by the ten largest. Specimen: PBMCs. These receptor sequences come from an older woman in good health and CMV-seropositive.

This sequence joins TRBV27 and TRBJ2-2; D not certain. Germline lookup yields CDR1 MNHEY and CDR2 SMNVEV (reference sequence). The CDR3 has 13 residues. V was shortened by 7 bases and J by 2 bases, with 8 bases between the two germline ends. DNA for the CDR3: TGTGCCAGCAACACCGCAAACACCGGGGAGCTGTTTTTT. Its translation is CASNTANTGELFF.

This rearrangement joins TRBV7-8 to TRBJ1-3; D gene uncertain. The germline gives CDR1 SGHVS, CDR2 FQNEAQ. The V end was cut by 0 bases, the J end by 11 bases, with 14 bases between. The CDR3 has 14 residues. The CDR3 DNA is TGTGCCAGCAGCTTAGCGTTGGGCCAGTCGGCCATATATTTT. It codes for CASSLALGQSAIYF.

This chain joins TRBV9 and TRBJ2-5; D call uncertain. Gene TRBJ2-7 matches the end of the DNA better, so the J call may be wrong. The CDR3 covers 15 residues. Germline assignment: CDR1 SGDLS and CDR2 YYNGEE. The CDR3 region is CASSVGTSNNYEQYF. In DNA, the CDR3 is TGTGCCAGCAGCGTAGGCACATCAAATAACTACGAGCAGTACTTC.

The chain links TRBV6-5 to TRBJ2-3; a possible D gene is TRBD2 (5 bases). V was trimmed by 4 bases and J by 0 bases, leaving 14 bases between them. The germline CDR1 and CDR2 sequences are MNHEY and SVGAGI. This CDR3 comprises 16 residues. The CDR3 DNA is TGTGCCAGCAGTTTGGCACTGGGAGCTAGCACAGATACGCAGTATTTT. Protein: CASSLALGASTDTQYF.

This clone was detected once. V and J are TRBV6-1 and TRBJ1-1; 7 positions agree with TRBD1. The V segment lost 10 bases and the J segment 7 bases; nucleotides outside the gene matches: 6. The CDR3 runs to 11 residues. CDR1 and CDR2 from the germline V gene are MNHNS and SASEGT. The CDR3 region is CAIRGQVEAFF. As DNA, the CDR3 is TGTGCCATTCGAGGACAGGTTGAAGCTTTCTTT.

This clone was picked up one time. The rearrangement links TRBV9 to TRBJ2-1; 7 nucleotides line up with TRBD2. The CDR3 contains 15 residues. The germline CDR1 and CDR2 sequences are SGDLS and YYNGEE. Unmatched junction bases numbered 4, after V lost 4 bases and J lost 0 bases. CDR3 loop: CASSRGGSSYNEQFF. CDR3 bases: TGTGCCAGCAGCCGTGGCGGGAGCTCCTACAATGAGCAGTTCTTC.

The chain has TRBV19 and TRBJ1-5; the D gene is possibly TRBD1 (6 bases). There are 14 residues in the CDR3. Trimming took 3 bases from V and 4 from J, leaving 10 bases between them. Germline V lookup: CDR1 LNHDA, CDR2 SQIVND (reference sequence). CDR3 coding DNA: TGTGCCAGTAGTATCCCAGGGGTGAATCAGCCCCAGCATTTT. Protein product: CASSIPGVNQPQHF.

The chain couples TRBV6-5 to TRBJ2-3; 8 nucleotides match TRBD2. CDR3 length equals 13 residues. CDR1 is MNHEY, CDR2 SVGAGI, per germline. Unmatched junction bases numbered 4, after V lost 8 bases and J lost 3 bases. This CDR3 reads CASVREGTDTQYF. DNA for the CDR3: TGTGCCAGCGTCCGGGAGGGGACAGATACGCAGTATTTT.

This chain connects TRBV7-2 to TRBJ2-6; TRBD1 matches at 7 bases. Trimming cost V 5 bases and J 2 bases; bases outside gene matches: 6. CDR1 and CDR2 (germline): SGHTA, FQGNSA. The CDR3 covers 16 residues. CDR3 sequence reads: CASSPRQGAGANVLTF. DNA of the CDR3: TGTGCCAGCAGCCCACGACAGGGAGCTGGGGCCAACGTCCTGACTTTC.

The rearrangement uses TRBV5-4 and TRBJ2-3; 11 positions match TRBD2. The junction had 6 bases not matched to a gene; V was cut back by 2 bases and J by 4 bases. This CDR3 comprises 16 residues. CDR1 SGHNT and CDR2 YYREEE come from the germline V gene (reference sequence). The CDR3, as DNA: TGTGCCAGCAGCTTTCGTCTAGCGGGGGGCCCAGATACGCAGTATTTT. This translates into CASSFRLAGGPDTQYF.

In nucleotides, the CDR3 is TGTGCCAGCAGTGGAGGCCGCCGGGGGTTAAACTATGGCTACACCTTC. It specifies CASSGGRRGLNYGYTF. This chain links TRBV2 with TRBJ1-2, with D maybe TRBD1 (5 bases). The germline V gene encodes CDR1 SNHLY and CDR2 FYNNEI. There are 16 residues in the CDR3. The V and J ends lost 4 bases and 2 bases respectively, with 17 bases between them.

The gene calls are TRBV14 and TRBJ2-5, with D perhaps TRBD2 (5 bases). The CDR3 is made up of 15 amino acids. CDR1 and CDR2 (germline): SGHDN, FVKESK. With 5 bases removed from V and 1 base from J, the gap between germline ends came to 14 bases. CDR3 sequence (DNA): TGTGCCAGCAGCTCAAAACCCGGGGTCCAAGAGACCCAGTACTTC. The encoded protein is CASSSKPGVQETQYF.

This rearrangement joins TRBV19 to TRBJ1-4; perhaps TRBD1 as D (5 bases). V lost 3 bases to trimming and J lost 8 bases, with 13 bases between them. This CDR3 spans 14 amino acids. Germline CDR1 reads LNHDA; CDR2 reads SQIVND (reference sequence). This CDR3 reads CASSIGRVSEKLFF. In DNA, the CDR3 is TGTGCCAGTAGTATCGGCAGGGTCAGCGAAAAACTGTTTTTT.

The chain uses TRBV4-1 and TRBJ1-1; the D gene is possibly TRBD1 (5 bases). V was trimmed by 2 bases and J by 0 bases, leaving 10 bases between them. CDR1 and CDR2 (germline): MGHRA, YSYEKL. This CDR3 has 15 residues. The CDR3 nucleotides are TGCGCCAGCAGCCAACTAGACAGTATGAACACTGAAGCTTTCTTT. It specifies CASSQLDSMNTEAFF.

This chain uses TRBV10-3 with TRBJ2-7, with a tentative D call TRBD1 (6 bases). The CDR3 sequence is 16 residues long. V lost 3 bases and J lost 3, with 18 bases in between. Germline lookup yields CDR1 ENHRY and CDR2 SYGVKD. The DNA of the CDR3 is TGTGCCATCAGTGAAACCGGGACAAGGGGATTCTACGAGCAGTACTTC. Residues: CAISETGTRGFYEQYF.

In its sample, this clone was seen once. This chain joins TRBV11-3 and TRBJ2-1, with 13 bases fitting TRBD2. V was clipped by 9 bases and J by 0 bases; unmatched bases: 11. Germline V gives CDR1 SGHNT, CDR2 YENEEA. This CDR3 has 18 residues. Here the CDR3 reads CARSTSGRIQSSYNEQFF. The CDR3 coding sequence is TGTGCCAGGTCGACTAGCGGGAGGATCCAGAGCTCCTACAATGAGCAGTTCTTC.

The chain uses TRBV19 and TRBJ2-5, with 8 bases that match TRBD2. V was pared by 6 bases and J by 5 bases, with 8 bases of the junction left unmatched. This CDR3 comprises 14 residues. Looked up from germline, CDR1 is LNHDA and CDR2 is SQIVND (reference sequence). The CDR3 here is CASSAGGPWETQYF. Written as DNA, the CDR3 is TGTGCCAGTAGCGCGGGGGGACCTTGGGAGACCCAGTACTTC.

This rearrangement joins TRBV5-1 to TRBJ1-1; possible D gene TRBD1, 6 bases. The CDR3 extends over 18 amino acids. Germline loops: CDR1 SGHRS, CDR2 YFSETQ. V lost 2 bases and J 8 bases, leaving 28 bases between the germline ends. The DNA of the CDR3 is TGCGCCAGCAGCTTAAGGCCCCAGGGTCAAGGGACATACGAGGAAGCTTTCTTT. Encoded protein: CASSLRPQGQGTYEEAFF.

This sequence joins TRBV14 and TRBJ2-5; D call uncertain. The end of the DNA is better explained by TRBJ2-7, so the J call may be wrong. This CDR3 is built from 15 residues. Per germline, CDR1 SGHDN and CDR2 FVKESK. The CDR3 DNA sequence: TGTGCCAGCAGCCAAGGGTACGGTTCTAACTACGAGCAGTACTTC. Amino acids: CASSQGYGSNYEQYF.

The V call is TRBV27, the J call TRBJ2-5; no reliable D call. The CDR3 covers 16 residues. The V end was cut by 0 bases, the J end by 4 bases, with 15 bases between. Germline loops: CDR1 MNHEY, CDR2 SMNVEV (reference sequence). The CDR3 loop reads CASSLSQTRGLETQYF. The DNA of the CDR3 is TGTGCCAGCAGTTTATCCCAGACTCGTGGATTAGAGACCCAGTACTTC.

V and J are TRBV5-1 and TRBJ2-5; no reliable D call. V gave up 2 bases and J gave up 1 base, with 9 bases separating them. This CDR3 is built from 14 residues. The germline gives CDR1 SGHRS, CDR2 YFSETQ. In DNA, the CDR3 is TGCGCCAGCAGCTTACAGCCTTCCCAAGAGACCCAGTACTTC. Translation: CASSLQPSQETQYF.

The rearrangement links TRBV5-1 to TRBJ2-2; 11 bases are shared with TRBD2. This CDR3 has 15 amino acids. Germline V gene lookup returns CDR1 SGHRS and CDR2 YFSETQ. The trim removed 4 bases at V and 7 bases at J, leaving 6 bases unmatched. CDR3 protein: CASSTAGTSGGELFF. The CDR3 nucleotides read TGCGCCAGCAGCACCGCCGGGACTAGCGGCGGGGAGCTGTTTTTT. Together with reference TRBV5-1 and TRBJ2-2, the CDR3 gives the full variable domain: KAGVTQTPRYLIKTRGQQVTLSCSPISGHRSVSWYQQTPGQGLQFLFEYFSETQRNKGNFPGRFSGRQFSNSRSEMNVSTLELGDSALYLCASSTAGTSGGELFFGEGSRLTVL.

The J gene is TRBJ2-5, the V gene TRBV29-1; a possible D gene is TRBD2 (5 bases). This CDR3 has 13 residues. Looked up from germline, CDR1 is SQVTM and CDR2 is ANQGSEA. Trimming stripped 3 bases from V and 5 bases from J, with 13 bases between. For the CDR3, the DNA is TGCAGCGTTGACAGGCGGGTTCGGGAGACCCAGTACTTC. This translates into CSVDRRVRETQYF.

The V call is TRBV4-3, the J call TRBJ1-2; unclear D gene. V lost 0 bases and J lost 1, with 9 bases in between. From germline, CDR1 is LGHNA and CDR2 YSLEER. The CDR3 spans 15 residues. CDR3 in amino acids: CASSQESRGNYGYTF. In nucleotides, the CDR3 is TGCGCCAGCAGCCAAGAGAGCCGGGGTAACTATGGCTACACCTTC.

The chain combines TRBV18 with TRBJ2-5; 11 nucleotides line up with TRBD1. CDR3 length equals 14 residues. Germline V CDR1 and CDR2: KGHSH, LQKENI. Unmatched junction bases numbered 3, after V lost 4 bases and J lost 5 bases. The CDR3, as DNA: TGTGCCAGCTCACAGGACAGGGGGCCTGAGACCCAGTACTTC. It specifies CASSQDRGPETQYF. The whole variable domain, remainder taken from reference TRBV18 and TRBJ2-5, is NAGVMQNPRHLVRRRGQEARLRCSPMKGHSHVYWYRQLPEEGLKFMVYLQKENIIDESGMPKERFSAEFPKEGPSILRIQQVVRGDSAAYFCASSQDRGPETQYFGPGTRLLVL.

V and J are TRBV19 and TRBJ2-4, with a tentative D call TRBD2 (6 bases). Germline CDR1 and CDR2: LNHDA and SQIVND (reference sequence). CDR3 length: 14 amino acids. V dropped 7 bases and J dropped 1 base, with 11 bases sitting between them. In nucleotides, the CDR3 is TGTGCCAGTACCCCCAGCGGGGCCAAAAACATTCAGTACTTC. Its protein product is CASTPSGAKNIQYF.

The rearrangement joins TRBV18 to TRBJ1-5; 8 bases align to TRBD1. This CDR3 is built from 16 residues. Germline CDR1 and CDR2: KGHSH and LQKENI. J gave up 4 bases and V 3 bases, and 8 bases lay outside the gene matches. DNA of the CDR3: TGTGCCAGCTCACCTATGGGCAGGGGGCGAAATCAGCCCCAGCATTTT. This encodes CASSPMGRGRNQPQHF.

V is TRBV19 and J is TRBJ2-6; D unclear. CDR3 length: 15 amino acids. Germline loops: CDR1 LNHDA, CDR2 SQIVND (reference sequence). Deletions cut 6 bases from V and 4 bases from J, with 13 bases between. The CDR3 here is CASRSSRSGANVLTF. For the CDR3, the DNA is TGTGCCAGTAGGTCAAGTCGGTCGGGGGCCAACGTCCTGACTTTC.

There are a few counts of this clone. CDR3: CASSQGRDRGNYGYTF. In DNA, the CDR3 is TGTGCCAGCAGTCAAGGGAGGGACAGGGGAAACTATGGCTACACCTTC. The chain joins TRBV27 to TRBJ1-2; 10 bases agree with TRBD1. Germline CDR1 reads MNHEY; CDR2 reads SMNVEV (reference sequence). This CDR3 contains 16 residues. The V segment lost 5 bases and the J segment 2 bases; nucleotides outside the gene matches: 8.

This clone turned up a few times. This rearrangement joins TRBV7-9 to TRBJ2-3; 10 bases agree with TRBD1. Germline CDR1 SEHNR, CDR2 FQNEAQ (reference sequence). The J segment lost 8 bases and the V segment lost 4 bases, leaving 6 bases of the junction unmatched. The CDR3 covers 14 residues. The CDR3 loop reads CASSSPGTGATQYF. The CDR3 coding sequence is TGTGCCAGCAGCTCACCCGGGACAGGGGCTACGCAGTATTTT.

The V call is TRBV7-6, the J call TRBJ2-3, with 10 nucleotides matching TRBD2. V gave up 5 bases and J gave up 0 bases; unmatched junction bases: 5. The CDR3 has 16 residues. The germline gives CDR1 SGHVS, CDR2 FNYEAQ. In DNA form, the CDR3 reads TGTGCCAGCAGCCGTACGGGACTAGCGAGCACAGATACGCAGTATTTT. Protein sequence: CASSRTGLASTDTQYF.

The chain carries TRBV7-2 and TRBJ1-3, with TRBD1 matching over 9 bases. This CDR3 is built from 18 residues. CDR1 and CDR2 (germline): SGHTA, FQGNSA. The V and J ends lost 6 bases and 1 base, in that order; junction bases with no gene match: 13. The CDR3 loop reads CASRYPGQGGLSGNTIYF. CDR3 in DNA: TGTGCCAGCAGGTACCCGGGACAGGGCGGCCTATCTGGAAACACCATATATTTT.